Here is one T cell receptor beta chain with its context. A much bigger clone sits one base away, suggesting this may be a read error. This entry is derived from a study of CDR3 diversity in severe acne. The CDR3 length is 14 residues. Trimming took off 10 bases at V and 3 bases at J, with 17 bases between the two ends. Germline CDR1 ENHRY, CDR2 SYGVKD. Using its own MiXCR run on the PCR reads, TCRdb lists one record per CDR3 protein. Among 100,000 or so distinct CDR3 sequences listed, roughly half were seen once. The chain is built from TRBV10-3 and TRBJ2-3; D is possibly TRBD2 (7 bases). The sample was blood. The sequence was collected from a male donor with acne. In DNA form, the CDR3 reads TGTGCCACGGGGGCGGGAGTCGCAACAGATACGCAGTATTTT. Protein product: CATGAGVATDTQYF.